The 17 T cell receptor beta chains presented below share a single source sample, sequenced in a study of T cells in Graves' hyperthyroidism and ophthalmopathy. RNA transcripts gave rise to amplified TCR beta CDR3 regions. First-round RT-PCR with HTBI primers amplified the TCR CDR3 region. TCRdb redid the calling of the multiplex PCR reads with MiXCR, one entry per CDR3 protein. There are some 800,000 distinct CDR3 sequences in the sample; 35% to 40% occur only once, and around 10% lies in the top ten. The specimen was blood. Receptors were obtained from a man between 18 and 35 years old with Graves' hyperthyroidism.

This clonotype was found many times. The chain links TRBV10-3 to TRBJ1-4; unclear D gene. The germline CDR1 and CDR2 sequences are ENHRY and SYGVKD. This CDR3 is 15 amino acids long. Trimming pared 0 bases from V and 5 bases from J, leaving 10 bases between. CDR3 residues: CAISESTDTNEKLFF. The CDR3 DNA sequence: TGTGCCATCAGTGAGTCTACGGATACGAATGAAAAACTGTTTTTT.

The chain has TRBV2 and TRBJ1-1; 8 bases match TRBD1. The V gene's germline CDR1 is SNHLY and CDR2 FYNNEI. Trimming removed 1 base from V and 1 base from J; junction bases left unmatched: 5. The CDR3 totals 16 residues. CDR3 sequence: CASSEGLGTGNTEAFF. The CDR3, as DNA: TGTGCCAGCAGTGAAGGGCTGGGGACAGGGAACACTGAAGCTTTCTTT.

Regarding this clonotype: An end of the junction differs from the germline gene, which may be a read error. The rearrangement uses TRBV12-3 or TRBV12-4 and TRBJ2-7, with 7 bases aligning to TRBD2. This CDR3 has 14 residues. The CDR3 DNA is TGTGCCAGCAGCTTCGGGGGGTTTAACTACGAGCACTACTTC. This gives the protein CASSFGGFNYEHYF.

This clonotype has more than one count but fewer than ten. The chain combines TRBV6-5 with TRBJ1-2, with D possibly being TRBD1 (5 bases). CDR1 MNHEY and CDR2 SVGAGI come from the germline V gene. This CDR3 is built from 13 residues. The V gene lost 6 bases and the J gene lost 4 bases, with 12 bases spanning the gap. Here the CDR3 DNA reads TGTGCCAGCAGGTCCGGGGGGAGCTATGGCTACACCTTC. It translates to CASRSGGSYGYTF.

The chain is built from TRBV9 and TRBJ1-6; the match to TRBD1 covers 10 bases. The ends lost 3 bases at V and 5 bases at J; junction bases unmatched: 2. The CDR3 spans 15 residues. Germline-derived CDR1 and CDR2 are SGDLS and YYNGEE. The CDR3 loop reads CASSAGTGDNSPLHF. CDR3 DNA sequence: TGTGCCAGCAGCGCTGGGACAGGGGATAATTCACCCCTCCACTTT.

The chain has TRBV9 and TRBJ1-2; 7 bases line up with TRBD1. Germline CDR1 and CDR2: SGDLS and YYNGEE. The CDR3 loop spans 15 amino acids. The V and J ends lost 4 bases and 4 bases, in that order; junction bases with no gene match: 10. CDR3 nucleotides: TGTGCCAGCAGCCAAGGGAGACAGGGAGGCTATGGCTACACCTTC. Protein: CASSQGRQGGYGYTF.

This clonotype was observed once. V and J are TRBV11-3 and TRBJ1-1; the D gene is possibly TRBD1 (5 bases). CDR3 length equals 16 residues. V was trimmed by 8 bases and J by 4 bases, leaving 23 bases between them. Per germline, CDR1 SGHNT and CDR2 YENEEA. The CDR3 region is CASAGRKGLWITEAFF. The CDR3, as DNA: TGTGCCAGCGCCGGGAGGAAGGGGCTTTGGATCACTGAAGCTTTCTTT.

The sample holds many counts of this clonotype. The chain couples TRBV19 to TRBJ1-6; weak D call: TRBD1 (5 bases). Germline V lookup: CDR1 LNHDA, CDR2 SQIVND (reference sequence). This CDR3 comprises 13 residues. Trimming removed 11 bases at V and 6 bases at J, with 14 bases between. The CDR3 DNA sequence: TGTGCCGCCTCGGGACCGACTAATTCACCCCTCCACTTT. Translated: CAASGPTNSPLHF.

The chain is built from TRBV6-5 and TRBJ2-7; 8 nucleotides match TRBD2. Germline values: CDR1 MNHEY, CDR2 SVGAGI. The V segment lost 2 bases and the J segment 2 bases; nucleotides outside the gene matches: 5. This CDR3 is 15 amino acids long. The CDR3 region is CASSYADGGAYEQYF. The CDR3 coding sequence is TGTGCCAGCAGTTACGCCGACGGGGGGGCCTACGAGCAGTACTTC.

This clonotype was counted a single time. The junction and the germline gene differ at one end; a read error may be behind it. The chain combines TRBV7-9 with TRBJ2-2, with D uncertain. Germline loops: CDR1 SEHNR, CDR2 FQNEAQ (reference sequence). The CDR3 loop spans 16 amino acids. CDR3 sequence reads: CAGSPTELEVSGELFF. The CDR3 DNA reads TGTGCCGGCAGCCCCACAGAGTTAGAGGTGTCCGGGGAGCTGTTTTTT.

This clonotype was counted between two and nine times. V and J are TRBV19 and TRBJ1-5, with 7 nucleotides matching TRBD1. The germline gives CDR1 LNHDA, CDR2 SQIVND (reference sequence). V gave up 1 base and J gave up 5 bases; unmatched junction bases: 5. This CDR3 is built from 15 residues. CDR3 protein: CASSIGQGVDQPQHF. DNA of the CDR3: TGTGCCAGTAGTATAGGTCAGGGGGTTGATCAGCCCCAGCATTTT.

This clonotype occurred once. A much larger clone is a single base away; this may be a read error. The V gene is TRBV2, the J gene TRBJ2-6; D gene uncertain. CDR3 size: 14 residues. The germline CDR1 and CDR2 sequences are SNHLY and FYNNEI. CDR3 residues: CTSTGPSGANVLTF. The CDR3 DNA is TGTACCAGCACTGGGCCCTCTGGGGCCAACGTCCTGACTTTC.

This clonotype has a count of ten or more. The chain has TRBV10-3 and TRBJ2-7, with 9 bases that match TRBD1. The CDR3 totals 15 residues. V shed 0 bases and J 3 bases; nucleotides not matched to a gene: 3. Germline CDR1 is ENHRY and CDR2 is SYGVKD. CDR3 protein: CAISESWDRDYEQYF. The CDR3 DNA reads TGTGCCATCAGTGAGTCTTGGGACAGGGACTACGAGCAGTACTTC.

This clonotype has at least ten counts. The chain carries TRBV9 and TRBJ1-1; a weak D match, TRBD1 (5 bases). Germline loops: CDR1 SGDLS, CDR2 YYNGEE. V lost 4 bases, J lost 2 bases, and 12 bases lay in between. The CDR3 spans 14 residues. The CDR3 loop is CASSPRGGNTEAFF. CDR3 coding DNA: TGTGCCAGCAGCCCTAGGGGCGGCAACACTGAAGCTTTCTTT.

For this clonotype: Germline is not matched at one junction end, which may reflect a read error. This chain uses TRBV2 with TRBJ2-6; 7 bases are a match to TRBD1. CDR3 length: 12 amino acids. CDR1 and CDR2 from the germline V gene are SNHLY and FYNNEI. This chain's CDR3 is CASRAGGNVLTF. CDR3 bases: TGTGCCAGCAGGGCAGGGGGCAACGTCCTGACTTTC.

This clonotype was counted a few times. This chain connects TRBV11-2 to TRBJ1-2; TRBD1 is a possible D gene (6 bases). Germline CDR1 and CDR2: SGHAT and FQNNGV. This CDR3 has 11 residues. V lost 5 bases to trimming and J lost 8 bases, with 9 bases between them. DNA of the CDR3: TGTGCCAGCAGCCCCGGGACAGGCTACACCTTC. It codes for CASSPGTGYTF. Complete variable domain (other parts from reference TRBV11-2 and TRBJ1-2): EAGVAQSPRYKIIEKRQSVAFWCNPISGHATLYWYQQILGQGPKLLIQFQNNGVVDDSQLPKDRFSAERLKGVDSTLKIQPAKLEDSAVYLCASSPGTGYTFGSGTRLTVV.

A word on this clonotype: Given a much more abundant clone one base away, this may be a read error. The chain carries TRBV9 and TRBJ1-2; perhaps TRBD1 as D (5 bases). Germline V lookup: CDR1 SGDLS, CDR2 YYNGEE. This CDR3 comprises 13 residues. The CDR3 spells CASSAMGGYGCTF. The CDR3 region has the DNA TGTGCCAGCAGCGCCATGGGGGGTTACGGCTGCACCTTC.